The rows below give T cell receptor beta chains drawn from one sample of a study of blood T cells in healthy people across ages. TCRdb reanalysed the 5' RACE reads using MiXCR and keeps one entry per CDR3 protein. Of roughly 1,800,000 distinct CDR3 sequences listed, around 48% were seen once; the top ten hold roughly 2.1%. The sequenced material came from blood. The receptors were gathered from a middle-aged woman in good health. Each CDR3 is given without its conserved first and last residue.

>TRBV6-2/TRBV6-3|TRBJ2-5
ASSPGGTLRETQY
>TRBV6-5|TRBJ1-2
ASRETGGKGYGYT
>TRBV28|TRBJ2-1
AIQGGDEQF
>TRBV20-1|TRBJ1-1
SARLKRSGTEAF
>TRBV2|TRBJ2-3
ASSVGPTSGGYSSTDTQY
>TRBV6-5|TRBJ2-5
ASSSRTGGEGPPETQY
>TRBV28|TRBJ2-7
ASTVRDRDKIQIRSSYEQY
>TRBV2|TRBJ2-1
AIGTRAYNEQF
>TRBV2|TRBJ2-1
ASRVGTPTANEQF
>TRBV5-1|TRBJ2-7
ASSFGGWGQNYEQY
>TRBV28|TRBJ1-2
ASSLLGIGGDGYT
>TRBV27|TRBJ2-5
ASSLITNRKETQY
>TRBV29-1|TRBJ1-1
SLQPSRGRGTEAF
>TRBV6-5|TRBJ2-3
ASGGSGVGGTQY
>TRBV7-2|TRBJ2-5
ASSLVGSGGSQETQY
>TRBV5-1|TRBJ2-1
ASSTAIPNNEQF
>TRBV7-2|TRBJ2-7
ASSLIAGVNEQY
>TRBV13|TRBJ2-5
ASSLEGDYQETQY
>TRBV5-1|TRBJ1-2
ASRISETYGYT
>TRBV4-2|TRBJ1-2
ANSEGQGGDYGYT
>TRBV20-1|TRBJ1-2
SAIRALDGYT
>TRBV15|TRBJ2-2
ATKTGLWNTGELF
>TRBV4-3|TRBJ2-1
ASSLSGGIGGGSYNEQF
>TRBV28|TRBJ2-3
ASSQTGENWGADTQY
>TRBV20-1|TRBJ2-5
SASVGVQETQY
>TRBV4-3|TRBJ1-2
ASSQDRSRGYT
>TRBV6-6|TRBJ2-3
ASSYPQAGSTDTQY
>TRBV21-1|TRBJ1-1
ASSMWDSLNTEAF
>TRBV15|TRBJ2-3
ATSRDRQLPTDTQY
>TRBV6-2/TRBV6-3|TRBJ2-3
ASSYGSSSNPDTQY
>TRBV15|TRBJ2-1
ATSSPVDPTMIQF
>TRBV5-1|TRBJ2-7
ASSQAARGRANYEQY
>TRBV18|TRBJ1-4
ASSPLLSEKLF
>TRBV18|TRBJ1-4
ASSPSDNRGIEKLF
>TRBV4-1|TRBJ2-5
ASSQHQQAPGLGRETQY
>TRBV12-3/TRBV12-4|TRBJ2-1
ASRRTGGSSYNEQF
>TRBV10-3|TRBJ1-4
AISELSEKLF
>TRBV7-2|TRBJ2-3
ASTGRGRDRVSDTQY